This TCR beta chain is from a study of blood T cell repertoires in COVID-19. Germline V gene lookup returns CDR1 SGHRS and CDR2 YFSETQ. Unmatched junction bases numbered 8, after V lost 2 bases and J lost 8 bases. The CDR3 length is 16 residues. In the original workflow: Researchers report that nucleated cell counts were estimated from reference gene primer amplification. The assay was immunoSEQ multiplex PCR, and TCRdb's table has in-frame clones only and misses some. The DNA gave D and trimming, while V, J and clone size come from that table. In the table there are about 230,000 clones, roughly 90% of which are singletons.

The chain is built from TRBV5-1 and TRBJ1-6, with 9 bases aligning to TRBD1. The clonotype originates from a woman between 45 and 60 years old in a cohort exposed to, infected with or recovered from COVID-19 (not recorded which). Sequencing input: PBMCs or T cells enriched from blood (not recorded which). The CDR3 loop reads CASSFTGTGIYSPLHF. The CDR3 bases are TGCGCCAGCAGCTTTACCGGGACAGGGATTTATTCACCCCTCCACTTT.